Shown below are 9 T cell receptor beta chains from a single sample sequenced in a study of blood T cell repertoires in COVID-19. This table comes from immunoSEQ multiplex PCR, and its TCRdb copy is limited to in-frame clones, with some not included. This sample has 25,000 to 30,000 clones; 90% occur once, and the top ten carry approximately 8%. What was sequenced was peripheral blood. Source of these receptors: a man aged 70-80 years with active or convalescent COVID-19.

This rearrangement joins TRBV25-1 to TRBJ2-7; D is undetermined. The germline V gene has CDR1 MGHDK and CDR2 SYGVNS. Trimming took off 6 bases at V and 5 bases at J, with 14 bases between the two ends. The CDR3 totals 13 residues. CDR3 sequence reads: CASRWVGVNEQYV. In DNA form, the CDR3 reads TGTGCCAGCAGGTGGGTAGGAGTAAACGAGCAGTACGTC.

This chain uses TRBV6-1 with TRBJ2-2; D gene ambiguous. The CDR3 is made up of 14 amino acids. V shed 2 bases and J shed 7 bases, with 11 bases lying between them. CDR1 and CDR2 from the germline V gene are MNHNS and SASEGT. In DNA form, the CDR3 reads TGTGCCAGCAGTGAACTACGTCGGGTCGGGGAGCTGTTTTTT. Its protein is CASSELRRVGELFF.

The rearrangement joins TRBV5-1 to TRBJ2-4; 9 bases line up with TRBD1. V gave up 0 bases and J gave up 8 bases; unmatched junction bases: 6. Germline loops: CDR1 SGHRS, CDR2 YFSETQ. This CDR3 has 15 residues. The CDR3 spells CASSLEGTGRDIQYF. CDR3 nucleotide sequence: TGCGCCAGCAGCTTGGAGGGGACAGGGAGGGACATTCAGTACTTC. Looking up the rest from reference TRBV5-1 and TRBJ2-4 gives the full variable domain: KAGVTQTPRYLIKTRGQQVTLSCSPISGHRSVSWYQQTPGQGLQFLFEYFSETQRNKGNFPGRFSGRQFSNSRSEMNVSTLELGDSALYLCASSLEGTGRDIQYFGAGTRLSVL.

The J gene is TRBJ1-3, the V gene TRBV19, with 7 bases fitting TRBD1. Per germline, CDR1 LNHDA and CDR2 SQIVND (reference sequence). CDR3 length: 16 amino acids. V lost 6 bases and J lost 1; bases outside the gene matches: 9. CDR3: CASSLSGQPSGNTIYF. Here the CDR3 DNA reads TGTGCCAGTAGCCTATCGGGACAGCCATCTGGAAACACCATATATTTT.

The CDR3 bases are TGTGCCAGCAGTACCGGACAGGTAGGCACTGAAGCTTTCTTT. The encoded protein is CASSTGQVGTEAFF. This chain joins TRBV7-3 and TRBJ1-1, with 7 bases identical to TRBD1. V dropped 6 bases and J dropped 4; count of bases not matched to a gene: 8. Germline V gene lookup returns CDR1 SGHTA and CDR2 FQGTGA. The CDR3 length is 14 residues. The full variable domain, rest sourced from reference TRBV7-3 and TRBJ1-1, is GAGVSQTPSNKVTEKGKYVELRCDPISGHTALYWYRQSLGQGPEFLIYFQGTGAADDSGLPNDRFFAVRPEGSVSTLKIQRTERGDSAVYLCASSTGQVGTEAFFGQGTRLTVV.

The table lists this clone with a few counts. Germline is not matched at one junction end, which may reflect a read error. V gene TRBV15 combines with J gene TRBJ2-7; D is possibly TRBD2 (5 bases). The CDR3 sequence is 15 residues long. CDR1 LNHNV and CDR2 YYDKDF come from the germline V gene (reference sequence). In nucleotides, the CDR3 is TGTGCCACTAGCAGCCCGGAGGCAAGTCTCTACGAGCAGTACTTC. It codes for CATSSPEASLYEQYF.

The table lists this clone with a count of one. The rearrangement uses TRBV11-2 and TRBJ1-2; 7 bases match TRBD1. Germline values: CDR1 SGHAT, CDR2 FQNNGV. This CDR3 has 13 amino acids. V shed 5 bases and J 4 bases; nucleotides not matched to a gene: 4. In nucleotides, the CDR3 is TGTGCCAGCAGCCCACAGGGGTTCTATGGCTACACCTTC. Protein: CASSPQGFYGYTF.

The CDR3 spells CATSRDPPPGELFF. The CDR3 DNA reads as TGTGCCACCAGCAGAGATCCCCCTCCCGGGGAGCTGTTTTTT. J is TRBJ2-2 and V is TRBV15; D gene unclear. V lost 0 bases and J lost 6, with 8 bases in between. CDR3 size: 14 residues. The germline CDR1 and CDR2 sequences are LNHNV and YYDKDF (reference sequence).

The rearrangement links TRBV18 to TRBJ2-1; tentatively, D is TRBD1 (6 bases). With 4 bases removed from V and 2 bases from J, the gap between germline ends came to 15 bases. The CDR3 has 16 amino acids. CDR1 KGHSH and CDR2 LQKENI come from the germline V gene. The CDR3 coding sequence is TGTGCCAGCTCACTTGGCGTGACAGGAGCCTACAATGAGCAGTTCTTC. Its translation: CASSLGVTGAYNEQFF.